This T cell receptor (beta chain) was obtained from a study of T cells in Graves' hyperthyroidism and ophthalmopathy (dated by TCRdb to between 2018 and 2020). For the wider study: Peripheral blood samples were taken at the time of initial diagnosis, prior to any treatment. To identify TCR V-J signatures that set the groups apart, the researchers used a discovery cohort of about a hundred patients, made up of approximately 43 with Graves' ophthalmopathy and about 59 with stable Graves' hyperthyroidism. Whether ophthalmopathy could be predicted prospectively was tested in an independent validation cohort made up of approximately 19 hyperthyroidism patients plus 17 patients who later progressed to ophthalmopathy. The roughly 91 discovery patients were randomly divided into training and test sets at a 7:3 ratio. In six Graves' hyperthyroidism patients, the study also compared T-cell repertoires from thyroid tissue with T-cell repertoires from blood. After sampling, hyperthyroidism patients received methimazole starting at 30 mg daily, and ophthalmopathy patients received high-dose intravenous methylprednisolone. The paper describes TCR Vbeta CDR3 sequencing of 120 to 150 peripheral blood samples, made up of around 41 ophthalmopathy patients, roughly 75 hyperthyroidism patients and roughly 17 progressor patients.

The TCR beta CDR3 regions were amplified from RNA transcripts. A first-round RT-PCR of the TCR CDR3 used the HTBI primer set with the Qiagen OneStep RT-PCR kit. The libraries were constructed in a second round of multiplex PCR and then size-selected and purified. Libraries were sequenced paired-end with 100 bp reads on an Illumina HiSeq2000. On the study's bioinformatics: Raw data were processed with SOAPnuke, discarding reads with adapters, uncalled bases, mean Phred below 15, or no exact constant-primer or identifier match. High-quality paired reads were merged with COPE v1.2.5, and unique nucleotide sequences were defined as clonotypes. Clonotypes were aligned to IMGT TRBV, TRBD and TRBJ reference segments using MiTCR v1.1. Analysis was restricted to V-J combinations with a frequency above 0.0001, which covered 99.2% of repertoires. A TCS score was defined as the ratio between F50 (clonal expansion) and ExV (chaos), using BLOSUM62-based TCRdist between CDR3 peptides within each V-J. Welch's t-statistics and random forest reduced around 550 V-J features to under 15, which were used in a naive Bayes classifier (R e1071). The public reads were reanalyzed by TCRdb: fastp trimming at Q25, MiXCR alignment, in-frame beta chains only. Every entry covers one CDR3 protein and lists the most common genes and DNA from its rows. The V and J calls were determined by TCRdb, not by the authors. This sample is represented by fewer than 350,000 distinct CDR3 sequences; roughly 20% of them were singletons. Under 40% of the sample is held by the ten biggest clonotypes.

Ophthalmopathy patients had moderately to severely active disease, with a Clinical Activity Score of 3 or more, a NOSPECS grade of 4 or more, and a disease duration of less than 3 months. Exclusion was applied to patients with uncontrolled infections, other autoimmune diseases, pregnancy or lactation. Diagnoses relied on clinical symptoms, serum thyroxine and TRAb, thyroid ultrasound and orbital computed tomography. PBMCs were separated from roughly 9.3 ml of fresh peripheral blood using Ficoll-Paque density gradient centrifugation. Total RNA was extracted using Trizol reagent, and RNA quality was assessed on an Agilent 2100 Bioanalyzer. Germline trimming amounts to 6 bases on V and 4 bases on J, with 8 as the count of junction bases outside the gene matches. The germline V gene (reference sequence) gives CDR1 as DFQATT and CDR2 as SNEGSKA. The CDR3 spans 14 residues, from the cysteine through the phenylalanine. Just CDR3 DNA is preserved here, 42 bases in frame from base 1.

This clonotype was seen a few times. The antigen it recognizes is unknown. Base qualities are missing; no much larger clone stands one base away. What the work shows at the level of the full study, not this receptor alone: In validation, the model predicted progression to ophthalmopathy a median of roughly 6.1 months before onset, with roughly 68% sensitivity and more than 72% specificity. No statistical method was used to set the sample size in advance, and investigators knew the group allocation. Ophthalmopathy was separated from stable hyperthyroidism by a 13 V-J signature model, with about 88% sensitivity and roughly 81% specificity obtained in cross-validation and 80%/75% obtained in testing. Most expanded thyroid clonotypes (frequency above 0.001) were also detected in blood, suggesting blood repertoires may reflect thyroid immune responses.

Sequenced sample: blood. This clonotype originated in a man between 45 and 60 years old with Graves' ophthalmopathy. The chain was built from TRBV20-1 and TRBJ2-7; a stretch of 11 junction bases matches TRBD2. The CDR3 reads as follows: CSAMTSGIGYEQYF. In nucleotides, the sequence is TGCAGTGCGATGACTAGCGGGATAGGGTACGAGCAGTACTTC.